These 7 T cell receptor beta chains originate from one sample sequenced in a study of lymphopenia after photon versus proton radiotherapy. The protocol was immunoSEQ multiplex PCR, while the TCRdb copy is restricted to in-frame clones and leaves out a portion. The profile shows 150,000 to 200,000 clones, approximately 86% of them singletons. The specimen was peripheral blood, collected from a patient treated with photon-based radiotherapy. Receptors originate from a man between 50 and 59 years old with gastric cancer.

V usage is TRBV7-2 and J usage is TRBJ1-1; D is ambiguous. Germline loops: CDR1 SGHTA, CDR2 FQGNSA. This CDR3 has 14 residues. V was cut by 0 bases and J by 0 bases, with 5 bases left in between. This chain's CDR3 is CASSLAGVNTEAFF. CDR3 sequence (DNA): TGTGCCAGCAGCTTAGCCGGGGTGAACACTGAAGCTTTCTTT.

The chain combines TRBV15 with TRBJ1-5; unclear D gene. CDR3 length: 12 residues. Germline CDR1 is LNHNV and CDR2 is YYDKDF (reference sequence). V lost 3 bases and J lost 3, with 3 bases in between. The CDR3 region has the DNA TGTGCCACCAGCAGGGACAATCAGCCCCAGCATTTT. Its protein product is CATSRDNQPQHF. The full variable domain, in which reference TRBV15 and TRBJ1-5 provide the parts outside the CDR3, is DAMVIQNPRYQVTQFGKPVTLSCSQTLNHNVMYWYQQKSSQAPKLLFHYYDKDFNNEADTPDNFQSRRPNTSFCFLDIRSPGLGDTAMYLCATSRDNQPQHFGDGTRLSIL.

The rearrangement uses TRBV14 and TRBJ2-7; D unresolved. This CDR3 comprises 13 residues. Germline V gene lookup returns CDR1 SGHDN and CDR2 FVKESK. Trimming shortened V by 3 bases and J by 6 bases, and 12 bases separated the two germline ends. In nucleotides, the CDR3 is TGTGCCAGCAGCCAGGGCCTCCTAATCGAGCAGTACTTC. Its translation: CASSQGLLIEQYF.

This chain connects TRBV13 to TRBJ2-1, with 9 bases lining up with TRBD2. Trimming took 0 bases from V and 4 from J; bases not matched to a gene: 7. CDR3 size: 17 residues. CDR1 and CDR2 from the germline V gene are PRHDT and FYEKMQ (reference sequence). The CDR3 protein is CASSLGVGLARYNEQFF. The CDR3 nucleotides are TGTGCCAGCAGCTTAGGGGTAGGACTAGCGAGATACAATGAGCAGTTCTTC.

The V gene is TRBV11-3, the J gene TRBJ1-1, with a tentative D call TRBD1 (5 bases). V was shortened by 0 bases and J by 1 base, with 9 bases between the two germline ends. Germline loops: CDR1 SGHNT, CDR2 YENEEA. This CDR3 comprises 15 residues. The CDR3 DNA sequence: TGTGCCAGCAGCTTAGAGGGGCAGAAGAACACTGAAGCTTTCTTT. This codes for CASSLEGQKNTEAFF.

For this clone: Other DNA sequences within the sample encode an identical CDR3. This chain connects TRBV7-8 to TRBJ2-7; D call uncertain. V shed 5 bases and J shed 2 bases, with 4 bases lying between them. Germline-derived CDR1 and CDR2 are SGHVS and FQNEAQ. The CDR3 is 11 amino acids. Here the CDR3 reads CASSPAYEQYF. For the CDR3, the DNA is TGTGCCAGCAGCCCGGCCTACGAGCAGTACTTC.

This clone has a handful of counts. CDR3 sequence: CASSLGAGQPQHF. CDR3 DNA sequence: TGCGCCAGCAGCTTGGGGGCTGGTCAGCCCCAGCATTTT. The genes are TRBV5-1 and TRBJ1-5; D is unclear. Trimming stripped 0 bases from V and 6 bases from J, with 7 bases between. The CDR3 extends over 13 amino acids. Germline V gives CDR1 SGHRS, CDR2 YFSETQ.